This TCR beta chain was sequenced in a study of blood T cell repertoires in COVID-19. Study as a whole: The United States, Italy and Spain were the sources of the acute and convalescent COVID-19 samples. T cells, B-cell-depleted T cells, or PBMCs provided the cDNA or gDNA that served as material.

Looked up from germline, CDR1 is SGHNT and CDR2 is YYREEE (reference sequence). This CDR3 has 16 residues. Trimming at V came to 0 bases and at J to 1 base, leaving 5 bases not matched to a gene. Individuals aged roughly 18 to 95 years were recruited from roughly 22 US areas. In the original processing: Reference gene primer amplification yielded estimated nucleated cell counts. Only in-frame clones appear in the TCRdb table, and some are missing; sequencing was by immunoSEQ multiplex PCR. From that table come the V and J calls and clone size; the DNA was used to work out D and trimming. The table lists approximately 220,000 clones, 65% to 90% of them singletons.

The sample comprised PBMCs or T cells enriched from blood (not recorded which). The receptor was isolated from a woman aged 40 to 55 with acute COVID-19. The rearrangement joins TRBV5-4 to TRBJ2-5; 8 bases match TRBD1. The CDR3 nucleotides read TGTGCCAGCAGCTTGGGGCGACAGGGGCCCCAAGAGACCCAGTACTTC. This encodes CASSLGRQGPQETQYF.